This T cell receptor beta chain was obtained from a study of control samples from healthy donors and cancer patients. The germline V gene has CDR1 MRHNA and CDR2 SNTAGT. V shed 8 bases and J shed 8 bases, with 13 bases lying between them. The CDR3 contains 13 residues. The repertoire was sequenced with immunoSEQ multiplex PCR; TCRdb's copy has only in-frame clones and lacks some. The sample contains about 160,000 clones, about 94% of which appear only once. Sequenced material: PBMCs. The sequence came from a man aged 60 to 69 with colorectal cancer. The gene calls are TRBV6-4 and TRBJ1-6; a possible D gene is TRBD1 (6 bases). The CDR3 spells CASRDTTYSPLHF. CDR3 DNA: TGTGCCAGCCGGGACACAACGTATTCACCCCTCCACTTT.